This TCR beta chain was sequenced in a study of T cell repertoires in cytomegalovirus infection. Study-wide context: Public TCR beta signatures were indicative of both CMV infection and a matching HLA type.

TCRdb reprocessed the reads with MiXCR, giving one entry per CDR3 protein. In the table there are fewer than 300,000 distinct CDR3 sequences, around 25% of which are singletons. At least ten counts were recorded for this clonotype. Germline CDR1 and CDR2: MDHEN and SYDVKM. This CDR3 region has 13 residues. Trimming stripped 8 bases from V and 6 bases from J, with 14 bases between. V gene TRBV28 combines with J gene TRBJ1-5; D is uncertain. The sequence came from a human donor in good health (CMV status not recorded). Some clones in this sample may be carry-over from other donors' samples. Material: PBMCs. The CDR3 reads CASLRRGSQPQHF. In DNA, the CDR3 is TGTGCCAGCCTCCGCCGGGGTAGTCAGCCCCAGCATTTT.